This T cell receptor (beta chain) emerged from a study of post-analysis software for immune sequencing data. Study results and caveats: Comparison of patients with controls showed 4 to 6 TRBV segments more frequent in patients, TRBV5-6, TRBV5-1 and TRBV20-1 among them.

CDR1 is SGHVS, CDR2 FNYEAQ, per germline. Trimming stripped 5 bases from V and 4 bases from J, with 26 bases between. The CDR3 has 19 amino acids. There are a few counts of this clonotype. Antigen: not known. Unique molecular identifiers had been added to the TCR beta cDNA libraries. TCRdb reanalysed the PCR reads using MiXCR and keeps one entry per CDR3 protein. The table records about 430,000 distinct CDR3 sequences, over 30% of them present only once. The rearrangement joins TRBV7-6 to TRBJ1-4; D is perhaps TRBD1 (5 bases). What was sequenced was blood. The sequence was collected from a girl aged 2 to 10 with multiple sclerosis. CDR3 bases: TGTGCCAGCAGCCACAACCGGGCAGGGCGGGAATATTTTAATGAAAAACTGTTTTTT. Its translation: CASSHNRAGREYFNEKLFF.